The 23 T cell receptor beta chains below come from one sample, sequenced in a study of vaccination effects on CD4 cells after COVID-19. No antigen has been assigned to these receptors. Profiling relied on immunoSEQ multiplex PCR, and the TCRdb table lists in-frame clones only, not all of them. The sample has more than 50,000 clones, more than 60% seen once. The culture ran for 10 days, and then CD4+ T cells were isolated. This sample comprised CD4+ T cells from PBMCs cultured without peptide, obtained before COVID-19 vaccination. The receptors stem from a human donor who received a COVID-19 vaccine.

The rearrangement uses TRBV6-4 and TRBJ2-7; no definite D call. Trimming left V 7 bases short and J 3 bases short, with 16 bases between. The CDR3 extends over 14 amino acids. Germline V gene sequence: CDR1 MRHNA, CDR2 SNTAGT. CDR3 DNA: TGTGCCAGCAACCCGAATCGACCGAACTACGAGCAGTACGTC. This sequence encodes CASNPNRPNYEQYV.

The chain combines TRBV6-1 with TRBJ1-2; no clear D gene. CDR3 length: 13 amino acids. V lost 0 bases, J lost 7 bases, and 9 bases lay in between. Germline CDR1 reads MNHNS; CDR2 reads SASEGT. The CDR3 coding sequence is TGTGCCAGCAGTGAAGCTCGAGGCCTTGGCTACACCTTC. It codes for CASSEARGLGYTF.

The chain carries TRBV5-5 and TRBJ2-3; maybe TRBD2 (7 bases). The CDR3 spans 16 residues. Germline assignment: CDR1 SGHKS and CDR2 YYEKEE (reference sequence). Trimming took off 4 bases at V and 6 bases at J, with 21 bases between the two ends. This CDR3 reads CASSIATGGPPDTQYF. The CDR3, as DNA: TGTGCCAGCAGCATCGCGACCGGGGGGCCCCCGGATACGCAGTATTTT.

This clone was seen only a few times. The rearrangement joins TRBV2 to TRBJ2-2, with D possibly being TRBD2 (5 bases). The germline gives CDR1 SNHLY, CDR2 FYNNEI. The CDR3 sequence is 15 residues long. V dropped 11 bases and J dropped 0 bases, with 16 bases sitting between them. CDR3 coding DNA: TGTGCCCTACGGAAAGGGAGTTCGAACACCGGGGAGCTGTTTTTT. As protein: CALRKGSSNTGELFF.

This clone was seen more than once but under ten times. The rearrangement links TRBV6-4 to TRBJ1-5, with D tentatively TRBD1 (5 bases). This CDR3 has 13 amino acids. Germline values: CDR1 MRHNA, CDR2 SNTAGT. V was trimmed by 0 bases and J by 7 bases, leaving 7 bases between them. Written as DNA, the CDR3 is TGTGCCAGCAGTGACTCGTGGGGCCAGCCCCAGCATTTT. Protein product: CASSDSWGQPQHF.

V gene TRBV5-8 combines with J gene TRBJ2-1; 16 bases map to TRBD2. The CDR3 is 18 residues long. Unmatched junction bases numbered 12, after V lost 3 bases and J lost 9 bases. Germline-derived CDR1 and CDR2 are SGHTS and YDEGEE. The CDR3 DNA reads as TGTGCCAGCAGCTCCCTTGGGGGACTAGCGGGGGGGCCGGCTGAGCAGTTCTTC. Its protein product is CASSSLGGLAGGPAEQFF.

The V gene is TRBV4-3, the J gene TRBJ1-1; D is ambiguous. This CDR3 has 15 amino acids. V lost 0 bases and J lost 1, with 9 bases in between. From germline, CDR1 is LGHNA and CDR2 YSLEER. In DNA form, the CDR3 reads TGCGCCAGCAGCCAAGAACTGATACCGAACACTGAAGCTTTCTTT. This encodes CASSQELIPNTEAFF.

In DNA, the CDR3 is TGTGCCAGCAGTGAAGTTTTAGGTAGCGGGGGGGCCGGGGAGCTGTTTTTT. As protein: CASSEVLGSGGAGELFF. The chain is built from TRBV6-1 and TRBJ2-2, with 11 bases that match TRBD2. J was trimmed by 6 bases and V by 1 base; bases with no gene match: 7. CDR3 length: 17 residues. Germline CDR1 MNHNS, CDR2 SASEGT.

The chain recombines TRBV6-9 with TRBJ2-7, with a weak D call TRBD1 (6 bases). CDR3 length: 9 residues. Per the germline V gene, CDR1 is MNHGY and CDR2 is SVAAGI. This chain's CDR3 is CARPGHKPV. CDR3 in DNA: TGTGCCAGACCGGGACACAAGCCAGTC.

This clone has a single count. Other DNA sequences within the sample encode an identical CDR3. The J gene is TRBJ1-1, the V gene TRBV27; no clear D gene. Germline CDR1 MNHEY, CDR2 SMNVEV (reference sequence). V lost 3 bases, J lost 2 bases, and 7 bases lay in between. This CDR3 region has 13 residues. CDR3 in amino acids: CASSFSRNTEAFF. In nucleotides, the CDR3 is TGTGCCAGCAGTTTTTCCCGAAACACTGAAGCTTTCTTT.

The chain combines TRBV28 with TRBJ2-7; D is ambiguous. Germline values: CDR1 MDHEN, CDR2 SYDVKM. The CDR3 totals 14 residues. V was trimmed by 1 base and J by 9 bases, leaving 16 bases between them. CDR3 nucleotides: TGTGCCAGCAGTTTATATGGTGAACCCGTCGGGCAGTACGTC. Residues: CASSLYGEPVGQYV.

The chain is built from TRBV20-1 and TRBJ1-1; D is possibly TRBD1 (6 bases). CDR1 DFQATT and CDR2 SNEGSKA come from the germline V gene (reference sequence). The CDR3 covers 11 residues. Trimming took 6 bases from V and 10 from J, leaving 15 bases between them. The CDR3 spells CSAGYRVGAFF. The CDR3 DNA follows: TGCAGTGCGGGATACAGGGTTGGAGCTTTCTTT.

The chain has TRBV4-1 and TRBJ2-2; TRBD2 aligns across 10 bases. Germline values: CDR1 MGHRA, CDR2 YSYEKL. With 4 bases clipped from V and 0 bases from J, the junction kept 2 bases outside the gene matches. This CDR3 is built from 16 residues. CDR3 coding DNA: TGCGCCAGCAGCCGAGCGGGGGGGACGAACACCGGGGAGCTGTTTTTT. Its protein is CASSRAGGTNTGELFF.

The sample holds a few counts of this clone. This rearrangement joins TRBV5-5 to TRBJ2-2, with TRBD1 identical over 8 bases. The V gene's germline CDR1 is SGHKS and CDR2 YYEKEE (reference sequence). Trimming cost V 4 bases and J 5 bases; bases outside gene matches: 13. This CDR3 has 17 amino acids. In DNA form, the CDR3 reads TGTGCCAGCAGCGGGACCCAGGGGGCAGTTGGTACCGGGGAGCTGTTTTTT. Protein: CASSGTQGAVGTGELFF. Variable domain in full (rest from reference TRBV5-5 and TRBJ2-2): DAGVTQSPTHLIKTRGQQVTLRCSPISGHKSVSWYQQVLGQGPQFIFQYYEKEERGRGNFPDRFSARQFPNYSSELNVNALLLGDSALYLCASSGTQGAVGTGELFFGEGSRLTVL.

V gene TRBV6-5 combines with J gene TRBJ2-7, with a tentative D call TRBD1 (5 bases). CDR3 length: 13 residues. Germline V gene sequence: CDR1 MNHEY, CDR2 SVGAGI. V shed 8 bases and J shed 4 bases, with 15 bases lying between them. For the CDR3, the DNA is TGTGCCAGCGATGTTAGGCAGGGTTACGAGCAGTACGTC. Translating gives CASDVRQGYEQYV.

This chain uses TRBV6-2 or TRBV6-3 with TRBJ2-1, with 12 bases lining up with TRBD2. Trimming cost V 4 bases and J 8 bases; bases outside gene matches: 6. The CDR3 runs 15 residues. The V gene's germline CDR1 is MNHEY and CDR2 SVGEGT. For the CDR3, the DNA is TGTGCCAGCAGTTTTCCTGGACTAGCGGGGTATGAGCAGTTCTTC. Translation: CASSFPGLAGYEQFF.

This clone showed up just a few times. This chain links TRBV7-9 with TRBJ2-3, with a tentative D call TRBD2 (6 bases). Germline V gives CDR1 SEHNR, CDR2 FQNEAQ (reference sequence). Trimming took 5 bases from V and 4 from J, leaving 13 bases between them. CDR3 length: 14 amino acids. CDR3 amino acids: CASSPARDSDTQYF. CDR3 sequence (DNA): TGTGCCAGCAGCCCGGCGAGGGACTCAGATACGCAGTATTTT.

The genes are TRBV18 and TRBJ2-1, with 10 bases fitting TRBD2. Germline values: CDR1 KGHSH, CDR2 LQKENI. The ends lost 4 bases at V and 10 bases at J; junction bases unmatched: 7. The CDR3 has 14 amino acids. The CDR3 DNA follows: TGTGCCAGCTCACTCGGACTAGCGGATTGGGAGCAGTTCTTC. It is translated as CASSLGLADWEQFF.

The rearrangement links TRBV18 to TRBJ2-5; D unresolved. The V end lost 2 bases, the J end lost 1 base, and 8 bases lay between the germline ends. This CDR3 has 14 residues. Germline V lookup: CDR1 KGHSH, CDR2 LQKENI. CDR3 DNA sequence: TGTGCCAGCTCACCATTGGACGGCCAAGAGACCCAGTACTTC. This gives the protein CASSPLDGQETQYF.

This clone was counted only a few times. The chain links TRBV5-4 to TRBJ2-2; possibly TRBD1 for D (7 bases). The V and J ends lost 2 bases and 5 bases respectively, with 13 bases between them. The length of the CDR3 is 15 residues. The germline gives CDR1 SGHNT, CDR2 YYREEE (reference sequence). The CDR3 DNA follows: TGTGCCAGCAGCTTTACAGGGGCGGGGACCGGGGAGCTGTTTTTT. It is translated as CASSFTGAGTGELFF.

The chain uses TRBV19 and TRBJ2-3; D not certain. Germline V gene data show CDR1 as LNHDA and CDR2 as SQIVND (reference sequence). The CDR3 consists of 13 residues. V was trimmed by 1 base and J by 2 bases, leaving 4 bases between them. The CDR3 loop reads CASSIALTDTQYF. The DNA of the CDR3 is TGTGCCAGTAGTATAGCCCTCACAGATACGCAGTATTTT.

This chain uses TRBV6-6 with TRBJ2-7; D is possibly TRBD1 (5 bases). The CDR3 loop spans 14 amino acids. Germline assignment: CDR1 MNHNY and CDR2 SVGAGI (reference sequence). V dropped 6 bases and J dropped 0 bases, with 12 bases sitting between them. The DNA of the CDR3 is TGTGCCAGCAGCTTGCCGGACACCTCCTACGAGCAGTACGTC. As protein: CASSLPDTSYEQYV.

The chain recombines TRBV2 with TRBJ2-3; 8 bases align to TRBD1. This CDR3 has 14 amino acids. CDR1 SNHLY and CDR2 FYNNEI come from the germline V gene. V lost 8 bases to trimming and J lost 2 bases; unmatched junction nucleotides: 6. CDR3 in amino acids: CASRRDRPTDTQYF. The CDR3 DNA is TGTGCCAGCCGGCGGGACAGGCCCACAGATACGCAGTATTTT.